Included here is one T cell receptor (beta chain) sequence, with context. Its antigen is as yet unknown. A far bigger clonotype differs at one base, so this is likely a read error. The sample belongs to a study of regulatory T cells in long-lasting Graves disease. Study observations and caveats: Patients with persistent disease shared 2,741 public clonotypes, outpacing the approximately 970 shared by new patients.

Regarding time point: persistent/refractory GD, antithyroid drugs over 5 years with positive TRAb. Making the TCR library involved RNA that had been extracted from PBMCs. Graves' disease diagnosis followed American Thyroid Association guidelines. Through Arm-PCR of CDR3 regions and iRepertoire HTBI primers, TCR beta libraries were built. TCRdb processed the multiplex PCR reads anew with MiXCR; each CDR3 protein has one entry. The table includes about 470,000 distinct CDR3 sequences, less than 25% detected once. The CDR3 extends over 11 amino acids. The sample was peripheral blood mononuclear cells (PBMCs), taken when the disease was refractory, from a patient treated with antithyroid drugs. The clonotype comes from a female donor with Graves disease. The chain recombines TRBV12-3 or TRBV12-4 with TRBJ2-7; D gene unclear. The CDR3 region is CASSGPYGQYF. The CDR3 DNA sequence: TGTGCCAGCAGTGGACCCTACGGGCAGTACTTC.